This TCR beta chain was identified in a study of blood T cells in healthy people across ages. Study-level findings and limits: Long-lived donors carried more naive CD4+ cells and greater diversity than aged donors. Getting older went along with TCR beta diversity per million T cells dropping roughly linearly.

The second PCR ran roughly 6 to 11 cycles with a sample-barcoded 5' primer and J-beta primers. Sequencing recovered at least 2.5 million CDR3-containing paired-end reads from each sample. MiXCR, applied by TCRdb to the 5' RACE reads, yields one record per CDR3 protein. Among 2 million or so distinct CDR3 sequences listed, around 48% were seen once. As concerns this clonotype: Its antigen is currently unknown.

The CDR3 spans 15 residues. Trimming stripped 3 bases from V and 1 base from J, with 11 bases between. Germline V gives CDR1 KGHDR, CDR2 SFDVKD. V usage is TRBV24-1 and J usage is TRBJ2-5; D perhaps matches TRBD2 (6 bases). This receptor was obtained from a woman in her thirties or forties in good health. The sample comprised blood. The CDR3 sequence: CATSDPTSFQETQYF. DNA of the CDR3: TGTGCCACCAGTGATCCGACTAGTTTCCAAGAGACCCAGTACTTC.